Presented here are 27 T cell receptor beta chains from one specimen sequenced in a study of cytomegalovirus exposure and HLA in healthy donors. The PCR contained 60 Vbeta and 13 Jbeta primers. The repertoire was sequenced with immunoSEQ multiplex PCR; TCRdb's copy has only in-frame clones and lacks some. The repertoire holds 110,000 or so clones, more than 80% seen once, with 1.5% to 2% in the top ten. The sequencing sample was made of PBMCs. All receptors derive from a man aged 35 to 55 in good health and CMV-seronegative.

This rearrangement joins TRBV15 to TRBJ2-5, with 10 bases aligning to TRBD1. Germline assignment: CDR1 LNHNV and CDR2 YYDKDF (reference sequence). The CDR3 extends over 14 amino acids. V lost 5 bases and J lost 4; bases outside the gene matches: 4. CDR3 nucleotides: TGTGCCACCAGCGAACGACAGGGGGCAGAGACCCAGTACTTC. Translating it yields CATSERQGAETQYF.

The CDR3 sequence: CASSLYPPSRQGQEAFF. The CDR3 bases are TGTGCCAGCAGTTTATATCCCCCCTCAAGACAGGGGCAAGAAGCTTTCTTT. The V call is TRBV27, the J call TRBJ1-1, with 8 positions matching TRBD1. The CDR3 contains 17 residues. Trimming cost V 1 base and J 8 bases; bases outside gene matches: 15. Germline V gives CDR1 MNHEY, CDR2 SMNVEV (reference sequence).

This chain links TRBV7-2 with TRBJ2-1; D ambiguous. The CDR3 is 11 residues long. CDR1 is SGHTA, CDR2 FQGNSA, per germline. Trimming left V 3 bases short and J 10 bases short, with 7 bases between. The DNA of the CDR3 is TGTGCCAGCAGCTTCACGGTGGAGCAGTTCTTC. Its protein is CASSFTVEQFF.

J is TRBJ2-3 and V is TRBV5-4, with 7 positions matching TRBD2. The trim removed 0 bases at V and 7 bases at J, leaving 11 bases unmatched. The germline V gene encodes CDR1 SGHNT and CDR2 YYREEE (reference sequence). There are 16 residues in the CDR3. The CDR3 is CASSLEEGRVTNTQYF. The CDR3 nucleotides read TGTGCCAGCAGCTTGGAGGAGGGGAGGGTAACAAATACGCAGTATTTT. The full variable domain, with the rest looked up from reference TRBV5-4 and TRBJ2-3, is ETGVTQSPTHLIKTRGQQVTLRCSSQSGHNTVSWYQQALGQGPQFIFQYYREEENGRGNFPPRFSGLQFPNYSSELNVNALELDDSALYLCASSLEEGRVTNTQYFGPGTRLTVL.

The chain couples TRBV6-7 to TRBJ2-1; TRBD2 matches at 11 bases. TRBV6-7 is known as an ORF, though its function is uncertain. This CDR3 is built from 17 residues. Trimming at V came to 7 bases and at J to 2 bases, leaving 10 bases not matched to a gene. CDR3 region: CASTGGASGGTYNEQFF. For the CDR3, the DNA is TGTGCCAGCACCGGCGGGGCTAGCGGGGGGACCTACAATGAGCAGTTCTTC.

This chain uses TRBV9 with TRBJ2-5; D is unclear. This CDR3 region has 15 residues. The germline gives CDR1 SGDLS, CDR2 YYNGEE. Trimming shortened V by 3 bases and J by 2 bases, and 14 bases separated the two germline ends. For the CDR3, the DNA is TGTGCCAGCAGCGCGGAAGCCAGGTCTCAAGAGACCCAGTACTTC. Its translation is CASSAEARSQETQYF.

The J gene is TRBJ1-2, the V gene TRBV7-5; the table's D call TRBD1 went unverified against the DNA. TRBV7-5 is a pseudogene. The CDR3 is 15 residues long. The DNA for the CDR3 is TGTGCCAGAAGCTTAGTCGGTTGGGGCCGCTATGGCTACACCTTC. Protein: CARSLVGWGRYGYTF.

This clone was recorded once. The gene calls are TRBV5-1 and TRBJ2-5; D is ambiguous. CDR1 SGHRS and CDR2 YFSETQ come from the germline V gene. The CDR3 extends over 13 amino acids. The ends were cut back, 2 bases at V and 4 bases at J, with 9 bases in the middle. The CDR3 here is CASSLSGLETQYF. The CDR3, as DNA: TGCGCCAGCAGCTTATCAGGTCTAGAGACCCAGTACTTC. The complete variable domain, with remaining parts taken from reference TRBV5-1 and TRBJ2-5, reads KAGVTQTPRYLIKTRGQQVTLSCSPISGHRSVSWYQQTPGQGLQFLFEYFSETQRNKGNFPGRFSGRQFSNSRSEMNVSTLELGDSALYLCASSLSGLETQYFGPGTRLLVL.

CDR3 loop: CASGLGGGFYGYTF. CDR3 coding DNA: TGTGCTAGTGGTTTGGGAGGGGGCTTCTATGGCTACACCTTC. V usage is TRBV12-5 and J usage is TRBJ1-2, with 7 bases fitting TRBD1. CDR1 is LGHNT, CDR2 FRNRAP, per germline. The CDR3 consists of 14 residues. The V gene end was trimmed by 1 base and the J gene end by 4 bases; junction bases not matched to a gene: 3.

V gene TRBV7-2 combines with J gene TRBJ1-1; maybe TRBD1 (6 bases). Germline lookup yields CDR1 SGHTA and CDR2 FQGNSA. This CDR3 comprises 14 residues. V gave up 2 bases and J gave up 5 bases, with 12 bases separating them. CDR3 region: CASSLNRVGTEAFF. The CDR3 nucleotides are TGTGCCAGCAGCTTAAACAGGGTGGGTACTGAAGCTTTCTTT.

The chain uses TRBV7-9 and TRBJ1-2; D unclear. The V end was cut by 5 bases, the J end by 7 bases, with 17 bases between. The germline gives CDR1 SEHNR, CDR2 FQNEAQ (reference sequence). CDR3 length: 14 amino acids. Here the CDR3 DNA reads TGTGCCAGCAGCCCTTTGGGAGGGAGTCTTGGCTACACCTTC. Translating it yields CASSPLGGSLGYTF.

This clone was detected only once. The V call is TRBV30, the J call TRBJ2-1, with a weak D call TRBD2 (6 bases). This CDR3 spans 14 amino acids. Germline V lookup: CDR1 GTSNPN, CDR2 SVGIG (reference sequence). V dropped 3 bases and J dropped 6 bases, with 15 bases sitting between them. The CDR3 is CAWSEEGRANEQFF. The CDR3 coding sequence is TGTGCCTGGAGCGAGGAGGGACGAGCCAATGAGCAGTTCTTC.

V is TRBV27 and J is TRBJ2-3; 10 bases agree with TRBD2. J gave up 1 base and V 3 bases, and 10 bases lay outside the gene matches. There are 18 residues in the CDR3. Germline CDR1 and CDR2: MNHEY and SMNVEV (reference sequence). CDR3 protein: CASSLIRESGRGTDTQYF. CDR3 DNA sequence: TGTGCCAGCAGTTTGATCAGAGAAAGCGGGAGGGGCACAGATACGCAGTATTTT.

This sequence joins TRBV2 and TRBJ2-5; 8 bases agree with TRBD2. The trim removed 3 bases at V and 0 bases at J, leaving 6 bases unmatched. The CDR3 contains 16 residues. Germline V gene sequence: CDR1 SNHLY, CDR2 FYNNEI. In DNA, the CDR3 is TGTGCCAGCAGTGAGCGGACGGGGGGGAACCAAGAGACCCAGTACTTC. It translates to CASSERTGGNQETQYF.

The CDR3 loop reads CASSPRINTEAFF. The CDR3 coding sequence is TGTGCCAGCAGTCCCAGGATCAACACTGAAGCTTTCTTT. This chain uses TRBV2 with TRBJ1-1; D remains ambiguous. Germline V CDR1 and CDR2: SNHLY, FYNNEI. CDR3 length equals 13 residues. Trimming took off 5 bases at V and 2 bases at J, with 9 bases between the two ends.

With respect to this clone: Mismatch with germline at one junction end may stem from a read error. V gene TRBV6-1 combines with J gene TRBJ2-4; TRBD2 matches at 9 bases. CDR3 length: 18 amino acids. Germline CDR1 MNHNS, CDR2 SASEGT. This chain's CDR3 is CASSDPSASGVAKNSQYF. The CDR3 DNA follows: TGTGCCAGCAGTGACCCATCTGCTAGCGGGGTTGCCAAAAACAGTCAGTACTTC.

The rearrangement uses TRBV28 and TRBJ2-5; 10 positions agree with TRBD1. The V and J ends lost 5 bases and 4 bases, in that order; junction bases with no gene match: 7. This CDR3 is 15 amino acids long. CDR1 and CDR2 (germline): MDHEN, SYDVKM. CDR3: CASSRPGTGVETQYF. In DNA form, the CDR3 reads TGTGCCAGCAGTCGCCCCGGGACAGGGGTAGAGACCCAGTACTTC.

The V call is TRBV27, the J call TRBJ1-1, with a tentative D call TRBD1 (5 bases). The germline V gene has CDR1 MNHEY and CDR2 SMNVEV (reference sequence). V gave up 7 bases and J gave up 1 base, with 16 bases separating them. This CDR3 is 15 amino acids long. CDR3 DNA sequence: TGTGCCAGCAATAAGAGGGGAGGTGGGAACACTGAAGCTTTCTTT. This codes for CASNKRGGGNTEAFF.

This chain connects TRBV12-5 to TRBJ2-2; 7 bases match TRBD1. V shed 2 bases and J 0 bases; nucleotides not matched to a gene: 3. The germline gives CDR1 LGHNT, CDR2 FRNRAP. The CDR3 extends over 16 amino acids. For the CDR3, the DNA is TGTGCTAGTGGTTTGCCCGGGACAGCGAACACCGGGGAGCTGTTTTTT. Protein product: CASGLPGTANTGELFF.

This clone was recorded once. The chain is built from TRBV18 and TRBJ1-2, with D possibly TRBD1 on 5 matching bases. Deletions cut 2 bases from V and 2 bases from J, with 9 bases between. The CDR3 loop spans 14 amino acids. The germline gives CDR1 KGHSH, CDR2 LQKENI. The chain's CDR3 is CASSPSTENYGYTF. The CDR3 nucleotides read TGTGCCAGCTCACCATCGACAGAGAACTATGGCTACACCTTC.

This clone has just one count. A single base is all that separates this from a far larger clone, so a read error is likely. The chain links TRBV28 to TRBJ2-3, with D perhaps matching TRBD2 (5 bases). The CDR3 is made up of 13 amino acids. V dropped 5 bases and J dropped 0 bases, with 6 bases sitting between them. Germline V gives CDR1 MDHEN, CDR2 SYDVKM. CDR3 protein: CASSGGSTDTQYF. The CDR3 DNA follows: TGTGCCAGCAGTGGCGGGAGCACAGATACGCAGTATTTT.

The gene calls are TRBV6-5 and TRBJ2-5; 11 bases agree with TRBD2. The J call may be mistaken, given a closer DNA end match to TRBJ2-7. The CDR3 covers 15 residues. Germline V gives CDR1 MNHEY, CDR2 SVGAGI. CDR3 amino acids: CASSYSLAGGYEQYF. CDR3 DNA sequence: TGTGCCAGCAGTTACTCCCTAGCGGGAGGATACGAGCAGTACTTC.

DNA of the CDR3: TGTGCCAGCAGCCAAGTAAGGCGGAATGAGCAGTTCTTC. Residues: CASSQVRRNEQFF. V is TRBV14 and J is TRBJ2-1, with D unclear. Germline lookup yields CDR1 SGHDN and CDR2 FVKESK. The CDR3 consists of 13 residues. Trimming stripped 1 base from V and 7 bases from J, with 8 bases between.

The V gene is TRBV7-9, the J gene TRBJ2-5; a possible D gene is TRBD1 (5 bases). The CDR3 sequence is 15 residues long. CDR1 SEHNR and CDR2 FQNEAQ come from the germline V gene (reference sequence). Trimming cost V 5 bases and J 5 bases, with 18 bases left between them. CDR3 sequence reads: CASSPRQSYGETQYF. CDR3 bases: TGTGCCAGCAGCCCCCGACAGTCGTATGGGGAGACCCAGTACTTC.

This rearrangement joins TRBV28 to TRBJ2-7; perhaps TRBD2 as D (6 bases). Germline-derived CDR1 and CDR2 are MDHEN and SYDVKM. V lost 3 bases to trimming and J lost 3 bases, with 12 bases between them. The CDR3 sequence is 14 residues long. CDR3 residues: CASSFGGNYYEQYF. The CDR3 DNA is TGTGCCAGCAGTTTCGGGGGTAACTACTACGAGCAGTACTTC.

This clone was counted once. The chain carries TRBV6-1 and TRBJ2-4; D is ambiguous. Germline V gene data show CDR1 as MNHNS and CDR2 as SASEGT. The CDR3 length is 12 residues. With 6 bases removed from V and 0 bases from J, the gap between germline ends came to 3 bases. CDR3 sequence (DNA): TGTGCCAGCAGCATAGCCAAAAACATTCAGTACTTC. Translated: CASSIAKNIQYF.

V gene TRBV5-1 combines with J gene TRBJ2-1, with 12 bases aligning to TRBD2. The germline V gene encodes CDR1 SGHRS and CDR2 YFSETQ. This CDR3 spans 16 amino acids. Losses at the gene ends were 2 bases for V and 1 base for J; bases not matched to a gene: 1. CDR3: CASSFTSGRSYNEQFF. CDR3 bases: TGCGCCAGCAGCTTTACTAGCGGGAGGTCCTACAATGAGCAGTTCTTC. Full variable domain (remainder filled in from reference TRBV5-1 and TRBJ2-1): KAGVTQTPRYLIKTRGQQVTLSCSPISGHRSVSWYQQTPGQGLQFLFEYFSETQRNKGNFPGRFSGRQFSNSRSEMNVSTLELGDSALYLCASSFTSGRSYNEQFFGPGTRLTVL.